One T cell receptor beta chain is described in this entry. Its cognate antigen is unknown. The data belong to a study of type 1 regulatory T cells. Study-wide background: T-allo10 is a Tr1-enriched, alloantigen-specific CD4 T cell product made in vitro.

Study-wide findings and caveats: Type 1 regulatory T cells had a more restricted TCR repertoire than non-type 1 regulatory T cells.

V gave up 6 bases and J gave up 1 base, with 12 bases separating them. The CDR3 spans 14 residues. One entry per CDR3 protein results from TCRdb running MiXCR on the reads. This table holds around 65,000 distinct CDR3 sequences, roughly half found once. The TCR sequence derives from a human donor in good health. V usage is TRBV12-3 or TRBV12-4 and J usage is TRBJ2-5; no clear D gene. Sequenced material: cultured non-Tr1 T cells, either the whole culture or a sorted T cell fraction (not recorded which). In DNA, the CDR3 is TGTGCCAGCAGCCGTCGCTCCATCCAAGAGACCCAGTACTTC. It codes for CASSRRSIQETQYF.